The rows below give T cell receptor beta chains drawn from one sample of a study of T-cell reconstitution after alpha-beta-depleted transplantation in children. Via MiXCR, TCRdb re-called the PCR reads, giving one row per CDR3 protein. The sample has some 590,000 distinct CDR3 sequences; roughly 10% are singletons. The specimen comprised PBMCs from the stem cell graft donor, sampled from the stem cell graft. The receptors were sampled from a human donor who donated a stem cell graft to a child with acute myeloid leukemia. CDR3s include the opening cysteine and the closing phenylalanine or tryptophan. The order of the fields is V gene, clone size, D gene, J gene, CDR3 protein, CDR3 DNA. A D gene is named only where the DNA matches it firmly. A clone size is listed for some rows: how often the clone was seen (once, few, many), or a class if it is expanded.

TRBV29-1	NA	TRBD1	TRBJ1-2	CSDGQGVF	TGCAGCGACGGACAGGGCGTCTTC
TRBV2	few	NA	TRBJ2-1	CASSAALPGNEQFF	TGTGCCAGCAGTGCTGCCCTGCCTGGCAATGAGCAGTTCTTC
TRBV5-5	NA	NA	TRBJ2-7	CASSLFRSRSSYEQYF	TGTGCCAGCAGCTTGTTTAGGAGCAGAAGCTCCTACGAGCAGTACTTC
TRBV29-1	many	NA	TRBJ1-5	CSVLVTGLDQPQHF	TGCAGCGTCCTCGTGACAGGTCTGGATCAGCCCCAGCATTTT
TRBV7-2	many	NA	TRBJ2-1	CASSPQRYNEQFF	TGTGCCAGCAGCCCTCAGCGCTACAATGAGCAGTTCTTC
TRBV6-2/TRBV6-3	many	NA	TRBJ2-1	CASSNRDSPNEQFF	TGTGCCAGCAGTAACCGGGACTCTCCCAATGAGCAGTTCTTC
TRBV7-2	many	TRBD1	TRBJ2-5	CASSFGTVEETQYF	TGTGCCAGCAGCTTCGGGACAGTGGAAGAGACCCAGTACTTC
TRBV7-3	NA	TRBD1	TRBJ2-1	CASSSRTGSNEQFF	TGTGCCAGCAGTTCCCGGACAGGGAGCAATGAGCAGTTCTTC
TRBV20-1	many	NA	TRBJ2-5	CSASVLIETQYF	TGCAGTGCTAGTGTACTCATAGAGACCCAGTACTTC
TRBV20-1	few	TRBD2	TRBJ2-5	CSAPLLAGVTQYF	TGCAGTGCCCCGCTGTTAGCGGGAGTTACCCAGTACTTC
TRBV2	few	TRBD2	TRBJ2-1	CASGTSGPSSYNEQFF	TGTGCCAGCGGGACTAGCGGACCGAGCTCCTACAATGAGCAGTTCTTC
TRBV29-1	few	NA	TRBJ2-5	CSLSGGGETQYF	TGCAGCCTTAGTGGGGGTGGTGAGACCCAGTACTTC
TRBV6-5	few	TRBD1	TRBJ2-3	CASRNPYADRGRTDTQYF	TGTGCCAGCAGAAACCCCTACGCGGACAGGGGACGCACAGATACGCAGTATTTT
TRBV12-3/TRBV12-4	many	NA	TRBJ2-2	CASSAKGIPGELFF	TGTGCCAGCAGTGCGAAGGGGATCCCCGGGGAGCTGTTTTTT
TRBV7-3	few	NA	TRBJ1-1	CASSSSGTLNTEAFF	TGTGCCAGCAGCTCCTCCGGGACACTGAACACTGAAGCTTTCTTT
TRBV29-1	NA	NA	TRBJ1-1	CSGRFKDTEAFF	TGCAGCGGGAGGTTTAAGGACACTGAAGCTTTCTTT
TRBV5-1	NA	NA	TRBJ1-3	CASRPDPGSGNTIYF	TGCGCCAGCAGACCCGATCCGGGCTCTGGAAACACCATATATTTT
TRBV29-1	NA	TRBD1	TRBJ1-1	CSPNVQGAGTEAFF	TGCAGCCCTAACGTGCAGGGGGCAGGCACTGAAGCTTTCTTT
TRBV7-2	few	TRBD1	TRBJ1-5	CASSLVAGGGGNQPQHF	TGTGCCAGCAGCTTGGTGGCAGGGGGCGGTGGCAATCAGCCCCAGCATTTT
TRBV6-5	many	NA	TRBJ1-1	CASSYSRSLNTEAFF	TGTGCCAGCAGTTACTCACGGAGTTTGAACACTGAAGCTTTCTTT
TRBV12-3/TRBV12-4	few	TRBD2	TRBJ2-5	CASSLLAGPETQYF	TGTGCCAGCAGTTTACTAGCGGGACCCGAGACCCAGTACTTC
TRBV3-1	NA	TRBD1	TRBJ2-5	CASSRRDRGSETQYF	TGTGCCAGCAGCCGACGGGACAGGGGATCAGAGACCCAGTACTTC
TRBV30	NA	NA	TRBJ1-3	CAWSENSQGGNTIYF	TGTGCCTGGAGTGAGAATAGTCAGGGTGGAAACACCATATATTTT
TRBV5-1	few	NA	TRBJ2-1	CASSREIVNEQFF	TGCGCCAGCAGCCGGGAGATCGTTAATGAGCAGTTCTTC
TRBV5-1	NA	TRBD2	TRBJ2-5	CASSRGTSTQETQYF	TGCGCCAGCAGCCGAGGGACTAGCACCCAAGAGACCCAGTACTTC
TRBV7-9	few	TRBD2	TRBJ2-2	CASSILAGGDSGELFF	TGTGCCAGCAGCATCTTAGCGGGAGGCGATTCAGGGGAGCTGTTTTTT
TRBV24-1	few	TRBD1	TRBJ2-1	CATSDLTGTGGPRRFF	TGTGCCACCAGTGATTTAACCGGGACAGGGGGTCCTCGGCGGTTCTTC
TRBV5-1	many	NA	TRBJ2-3	CASSLIPGLLQDTQYF	TGCGCCAGCAGCTTAATTCCCGGACTCCTCCAGGATACGCAGTATTTT
TRBV2	NA	TRBD1	TRBJ1-4	CASSERDRGREKLFF	TGTGCCAGCAGTGAACGGGACAGGGGACGTGAAAAACTGTTTTTT
TRBV6-2/TRBV6-3	many	NA	TRBJ1-4	CASSDHATNEKLFF	TGTGCCAGCAGTGACCATGCAACTAATGAAAAACTGTTTTTT
TRBV12-3/TRBV12-4	NA	NA	TRBJ1-2	CASSSRGLSYTF	TGTGCCAGCAGTTCGCGGGGGTTGAGCTACACCTTC
TRBV6-1	few	TRBD2	TRBJ2-6	CASTRLAGGTGANVLTF	TGTGCCAGCACTCGACTAGCGGGAGGGACTGGGGCCAACGTCCTGACTTTC
TRBV5-8	NA	NA	TRBJ2-5	CASRKWGRETQYF	TGTGCCAGCAGGAAATGGGGGAGAGAGACCCAGTACTTC
TRBV24-1	many	TRBD1	TRBJ2-1	CATSDTTTGWRNEQFF	TGTGCCACCAGTGATACGACGACAGGGTGGCGCAATGAGCAGTTCTTC
TRBV18	NA	NA	TRBJ1-1	CASSQAQNTEAFF	TGTGCCAGCTCACAAGCTCAGAACACTGAAGCTTTCTTT
TRBV12-3/TRBV12-4	many	NA	TRBJ1-1	CASKIGQMNTEAFF	TGTGCCAGCAAAATAGGGCAAATGAACACTGAAGCTTTCTTT